Below are 12 T cell receptor beta chains sequenced from a single sample in a study of cytomegalovirus exposure and HLA in healthy donors. The study ran its PCR with 60 Vbeta and 13 Jbeta primers. Only in-frame clones appear in the TCRdb table, and some are missing; sequencing was by immunoSEQ multiplex PCR. The table records 150,000 to 200,000 clones, more than 65% of them present only once. Source material: PBMCs. The origin of the receptors is a man aged 50 to 60 in good health and CMV-seronegative.

J is TRBJ2-7 and V is TRBV19, with D possibly TRBD2 on 6 matching bases. Trimming took off 3 bases at V and 2 bases at J, with 14 bases between the two ends. Looked up from germline, CDR1 is LNHDA and CDR2 is SQIVND (reference sequence). There are 15 residues in the CDR3. The CDR3 sequence is CASSISKTRAYEQYF. DNA for the CDR3: TGTGCCAGTAGTATCTCCAAGACTAGGGCCTACGAGCAGTACTTC.

This clone was seen a single time. The chain is built from TRBV7-2 and TRBJ1-4; D gene uncertain. Trimming removed 5 bases from V and 8 bases from J, with 15 bases in between. Germline loops: CDR1 SGHTA, CDR2 FQGNSA. The CDR3 is 14 amino acids. The CDR3 reads CASSPASAGEKLFF. Written as DNA, the CDR3 is TGTGCCAGCAGCCCCGCCTCAGCGGGCGAAAAACTGTTTTTT.

The chain uses TRBV11-2 and TRBJ2-1, with 8 bases that match TRBD2. CDR1 SGHAT and CDR2 FQNNGV come from the germline V gene. Losses at the gene ends were 5 bases for V and 7 bases for J; bases not matched to a gene: 10. This CDR3 has 15 residues. The CDR3 region is CASSPSRGGLNEQFF. The CDR3 nucleotides read TGTGCCAGCAGCCCGAGCCGGGGGGGCTTGAATGAGCAGTTCTTC.

This chain connects TRBV4-3 to TRBJ1-5; possible D gene TRBD1, 6 bases. V gave up 2 bases and J gave up 4 bases, with 15 bases separating them. This CDR3 spans 16 amino acids. The V gene's germline CDR1 is LGHNA and CDR2 YSLEER. Here the CDR3 reads CASSQNSDRKNQPQHF. The CDR3 region has the DNA TGCGCCAGCAGCCAAAACTCTGACAGGAAGAATCAGCCCCAGCATTTT.

This chain uses TRBV6-6 with TRBJ2-1; D gene uncertain. Germline assignment: CDR1 MNHNY and CDR2 SVGAGI (reference sequence). CDR3 length equals 11 residues. Trimming took 5 bases from V and 7 from J, leaving 6 bases between them. The CDR3 region is CASSPRNEQFF. CDR3 coding DNA: TGTGCCAGCAGTCCGCGGAATGAGCAGTTCTTC.

The chain links TRBV7-9 to TRBJ2-2, with D unresolved. This CDR3 contains 14 residues. Trimming shortened V by 2 bases and J by 4 bases, and 8 bases separated the two germline ends. Germline CDR1 is SEHNR and CDR2 is FQNEAQ (reference sequence). The CDR3 region is CASSLSETTGELFF. The DNA for the CDR3 is TGTGCCAGCAGCTTATCAGAAACCACCGGGGAGCTGTTTTTT.

This clone was seen only a few times. The same CDR3 can be traced to other DNA sequences in this sample. CDR3 sequence reads: CASSLRGTGELFF. CDR3 nucleotides: TGTGCCAGCAGCTTACGAGGGACCGGGGAGCTGTTTTTT. This rearrangement joins TRBV7-2 to TRBJ2-2; D perhaps matches TRBD2 (5 bases). V was shortened by 2 bases and J by 5 bases, with 6 bases between the two germline ends. In germline, CDR1 is SGHTA, CDR2 FQGNSA. The CDR3 extends over 13 amino acids. The full variable domain, rest sourced from reference TRBV7-2 and TRBJ2-2, is GAGVSQSPSNKVTEKGKDVELRCDPISGHTALYWYRQSLGQGLEFLIYFQGNSAPDKSGLPSDRFSAERTGGSVSTLTIQRTQQEDSAVYLCASSLRGTGELFFGEGSRLTVL.

The chain links TRBV7-2 to TRBJ1-2; 8 bases map to TRBD1. The CDR3 is 14 residues long. The trim removed 5 bases at V and 7 bases at J, leaving 9 bases unmatched. Germline values: CDR1 SGHTA, CDR2 FQGNSA. CDR3 in amino acids: CASSLQTGEGGYTF. The CDR3 DNA follows: TGTGCCAGCAGCCTCCAGACAGGGGAGGGTGGCTACACCTTC.

The rearrangement joins TRBV18 to TRBJ1-1; 8 positions agree with TRBD1. Germline CDR1 reads KGHSH; CDR2 reads LQKENI. The CDR3 consists of 15 residues. V lost 5 bases to trimming and J lost 3 bases; unmatched junction nucleotides: 8. DNA for the CDR3: TGTGCCAGCTCAACAAAAATGGACAGGGACACTGAAGCTTTCTTT. Its translation is CASSTKMDRDTEAFF. The full variable domain, with the rest looked up from reference TRBV18 and TRBJ1-1, is NAGVMQNPRHLVRRRGQEARLRCSPMKGHSHVYWYRQLPEEGLKFMVYLQKENIIDESGMPKERFSAEFPKEGPSILRIQQVVRGDSAAYFCASSTKMDRDTEAFFGQGTRLTVV.

The chain couples TRBV4-3 to TRBJ2-3, with 9 bases lining up with TRBD2. The germline V gene encodes CDR1 LGHNA and CDR2 YSLEER. CDR3 length: 16 residues. V lost 0 bases, J lost 4 bases, and 5 bases stayed unmatched. The chain's CDR3 is CASSQEGGGASDTQYF. For the CDR3, the DNA is TGCGCCAGCAGCCAAGAAGGCGGGGGGGCCTCAGATACGCAGTATTTT.

J is TRBJ2-3 and V is TRBV5-1, with 8 bases identical to TRBD1. With 4 bases clipped from V and 4 bases from J, the junction kept 8 bases outside the gene matches. Germline V lookup: CDR1 SGHRS, CDR2 YFSETQ. The CDR3 sequence is 15 residues long. The CDR3, as DNA: TGCGCCAGCAGCCTTGACAGGGGTTTGGCAGATACGCAGTATTTT. It specifies CASSLDRGLADTQYF.

The chain recombines TRBV6-6 with TRBJ2-5; 7 bases are a match to TRBD2. Germline CDR1 reads MNHNY; CDR2 reads SVGAGI (reference sequence). The CDR3 consists of 14 residues. Unmatched junction bases numbered 8, after V lost 7 bases and J lost 3 bases. CDR3 region: CASKKRSGEETQYF. The CDR3 DNA sequence: TGTGCCAGCAAAAAGCGGAGCGGGGAAGAGACCCAGTACTTC.